The 22 T cell receptor beta chains listed next were all sequenced from one sample in a study of chemoradiotherapy in HPV16-positive cancers. TCRdb keeps only in-frame clones here, not all; method: immunoSEQ multiplex PCR. This sample has 4,000 to 6,000 clones; 75% to 90% occur once, and the top ten carry about 4.7%. The sequencing here drew on tumor tissue, taken from a patient who underwent chemoradiotherapy. These TCRs come from a human donor with HPV-associated anogenital cancer.

This chain links TRBV6-5 with TRBJ1-2; 7 bases fit TRBD1. This CDR3 has 13 amino acids. The germline gives CDR1 MNHEY, CDR2 SVGAGI. Trimming at V came to 2 bases and at J to 8 bases, leaving 5 bases not matched to a gene. The DNA for the CDR3 is TGTGCCAGCAGTTACCGACAGGGAGGCGGCTACACCTTC. Protein: CASSYRQGGGYTF.

The chain employs TRBV5-4 and TRBJ2-5; D tentatively reads TRBD1 or TRBD2 (5 bases each). The germline V gene has CDR1 SGHNT and CDR2 YYREEE (reference sequence). CDR3 length: 13 amino acids. V dropped 4 bases and J dropped 1 base, with 8 bases sitting between them. DNA of the CDR3: TGTGCCAGCAGCCGGGACGTCCAAGAGACCCAGTACTTC. Amino acids: CASSRDVQETQYF. Variable domain in full (rest from reference TRBV5-4 and TRBJ2-5): ETGVTQSPTHLIKTRGQQVTLRCSSQSGHNTVSWYQQALGQGPQFIFQYYREEENGRGNFPPRFSGLQFPNYSSELNVNALELDDSALYLCASSRDVQETQYFGPGTRLLVL.

This clone rates as large. One end of the junction fails to match germline, which may point to a read error. Other nucleotide sequences from this sample produce the same CDR3. This sequence joins TRBV9 and TRBJ2-5, with 12 bases that match TRBD2. Germline V gene sequence: CDR1 SGDLS, CDR2 YYNGEE. This CDR3 is 18 amino acids long. CDR3 bases: TGTGCTAGCAGCGTGGGTAGAAGACTAGCGGGGGAAGGAGAGACCCAGTACTTC. Protein sequence: CASSVGRRLAGEGETQYF.

The sample holds one count of this clone. DNA of the CDR3: TGTGCCAGCAAACCCGCGGGGGGAGGCGAGCAGTACTTC. It codes for CASKPAGGGEQYF. The chain couples TRBV27 to TRBJ2-7; 8 nucleotides align to TRBD2. CDR3 size: 13 residues. After removal of 7 bases from V and 6 bases from J, the junction contained 8 bases not matched to a gene. Per the germline V gene, CDR1 is MNHEY and CDR2 is SMNVEV (reference sequence).

This sequence joins TRBV29-1 and TRBJ1-5, with a possible D match to TRBD1 (5 bases). V shed 4 bases and J shed 5 bases, with 12 bases lying between them. The CDR3 contains 13 residues. CDR1 is SQVTM, CDR2 ANQGSEA, per germline. In DNA form, the CDR3 reads TGCAGCGTTGTCGGGCAGGGCGATCAGCCCCAGCATTTT. This codes for CSVVGQGDQPQHF.

This chain uses TRBV1 with TRBJ2-1; TRBD2 was called by the table and not checked on the DNA. TRBV1 is designated a pseudogene. CDR3 length: 16 amino acids. The CDR3 region is CTSSVGTSGRIILQFF. Here the CDR3 DNA reads TGCACCAGCAGTGTAGGGACTAGCGGGAGAATAATTCTGCAGTTCTTC.

This chain joins TRBV6-6 and TRBJ2-2; 7 nucleotides line up with TRBD2. Per the germline V gene, CDR1 is MNHNY and CDR2 is SVGAGI (reference sequence). This CDR3 is 15 amino acids long. The V and J ends lost 0 bases and 7 bases, in that order; junction bases with no gene match: 5. The CDR3 DNA reads TGTGCCAGCAGTTACTCGAAGGTAGCGGGCGGGGAGCTGTTTTTT. It specifies CASSYSKVAGGELFF.

This sequence joins TRBV27 and TRBJ2-3, with D unclear. Germline V lookup: CDR1 MNHEY, CDR2 SMNVEV (reference sequence). The V gene lost 1 base and the J gene lost 6 bases, with 14 bases spanning the gap. CDR3 length: 15 amino acids. The CDR3 DNA sequence: TGTGCCAGCAGTTTATGGGCCAGCGCAAGGGATACGCAGTATTTT. Protein sequence: CASSLWASARDTQYF.

This chain joins TRBV7-8 and TRBJ2-2; D call uncertain. Germline CDR1 is SGHVS and CDR2 is FQNEAQ. The CDR3 is 14 residues long. V was cut by 8 bases and J by 2 bases, with 12 bases left in between. The CDR3 here is CASAYDSNTGELFF. CDR3 bases: TGTGCCAGCGCCTATGACTCAAACACCGGGGAGCTGTTTTTT.

The rearrangement joins TRBV11-2 to TRBJ1-2; 7 positions agree with TRBD1. With 5 bases clipped from V and 1 base from J, the junction kept 16 bases outside the gene matches. The CDR3 has 18 amino acids. Germline V lookup: CDR1 SGHAT, CDR2 FQNNGV. The CDR3 region has the DNA TGTGCCAGCAGCCCCGATACCCTGGGACAGTATTATAACTATGGCTACACCTTC. Translating it yields CASSPDTLGQYYNYGYTF.

This chain joins TRBV29-1 and TRBJ2-5; TRBD2 matches 7 bases. This CDR3 comprises 13 residues. V was clipped by 3 bases and J by 4 bases; unmatched bases: 5. Per the germline V gene, CDR1 is SQVTM and CDR2 is ANQGSEA. CDR3 DNA sequence: TGCAGCGTTGAGGGGGTAGCGGGAGAGACCCAGTACTTC. It encodes CSVEGVAGETQYF.

The chain couples TRBV27 to TRBJ2-7; 11 bases map to TRBD2. Germline lookup yields CDR1 MNHEY and CDR2 SMNVEV (reference sequence). The V segment lost 4 bases and the J segment 3 bases; nucleotides outside the gene matches: 8. The CDR3 covers 16 residues. The CDR3 DNA reads TGTGCCAGCAGTTCACACGCCGGGACTAGCGGCTACGAGCAGTACTTC. This translates into CASSSHAGTSGYEQYF.

This clone showed up just once. The V gene is TRBV28, the J gene TRBJ2-5; D ambiguous. This CDR3 region has 12 residues. Germline lookup yields CDR1 MDHEN and CDR2 SYDVKM. V lost 7 bases, J lost 0 bases, and 6 bases lay in between. The CDR3 sequence is CASNDYQETQYF. Here the CDR3 DNA reads TGTGCCAGCAATGATTACCAAGAGACCCAGTACTTC.

The chain is built from TRBV28 and TRBJ2-1, with a weak D call TRBD1 (5 bases). From germline, CDR1 is MDHEN and CDR2 SYDVKM. The V and J ends lost 11 bases and 7 bases respectively, with 15 bases between them. CDR3 length: 12 amino acids. CDR3 coding DNA: TGTGCCGGGGCGCAGGTGGGGAATGAGCAGTTCTTC. As protein: CAGAQVGNEQFF.

V and J are TRBV19 and TRBJ1-2; D ambiguous. V shed 7 bases and J shed 7 bases, with 10 bases lying between them. Germline CDR1 and CDR2: LNHDA and SQIVND (reference sequence). This CDR3 contains 11 residues. The CDR3: CASKRNSGYTF. In DNA form, the CDR3 reads TGTGCCAGTAAAAGGAATTCTGGCTACACCTTC.

The chain joins TRBV5-8 to TRBJ2-2; TRBD1 aligns across 8 bases. V shed 2 bases, J shed 5 bases, and the junction held 8 bases outside the gene matches. Germline CDR1 and CDR2: SGHTS and YDEGEE. This CDR3 has 16 residues. The CDR3 loop reads CASSLKRTGRTGELFF. The CDR3 DNA follows: TGTGCCAGCAGCTTAAAACGGACAGGGCGGACCGGGGAGCTGTTTTTT.

J is TRBJ1-2 and V is TRBV11-2, with D tentatively TRBD1 (5 bases). Germline V gene data show CDR1 as SGHAT and CDR2 as FQNNGV. Trimming took off 1 base at V and 5 bases at J, with 8 bases between the two ends. The CDR3 totals 13 residues. The CDR3 DNA reads as TGTGCCAGCAGCTTAGCAGGGACGTATGGCTACACCTTC. It specifies CASSLAGTYGYTF.

This rearrangement joins TRBV29-1 to TRBJ1-3; 10 nucleotides match TRBD1. CDR1 SQVTM and CDR2 ANQGSEA come from the germline V gene. V trimming: 4 bases; J trimming: 2 bases; junction bases outside the gene matches: 5. This CDR3 contains 15 residues. This CDR3 is CSVAPGQGPGNTIYF. In nucleotides, the CDR3 is TGCAGCGTTGCCCCGGGACAGGGGCCTGGAAACACCATATATTTT.

The chain couples TRBV19 to TRBJ2-2; 11 bases fit TRBD1. V shed 6 bases, J shed 8 bases, and the junction held 5 bases outside the gene matches. The CDR3 runs 14 residues. Germline CDR1 reads LNHDA; CDR2 reads SQIVND (reference sequence). This chain's CDR3 is CASRGTGGKGELFF. The CDR3 nucleotides are TGTGCCAGTAGGGGGACAGGGGGTAAAGGGGAGCTGTTTTTT. The full variable domain, rest sourced from reference TRBV19 and TRBJ2-2, is DGGITQSPKYLFRKEGQNVTLSCEQNLNHDAMYWYRQDPGQGLRLIYYSQIVNDFQKGDIAEGYSVSREKKESFPLTVTSAQKNPTAFYLCASRGTGGKGELFFGEGSRLTVL.

The genes are TRBV12-2 and TRBJ1-5; the table's D call, TRBD1, was not checked against the DNA. TRBV12-2 is described as a pseudogene. The CDR3 is 16 amino acids. The CDR3 DNA reads TGTGCAAGTCGCGGAAGGGACAGAACTACCAATCAGCCCCAGCATTTT. Amino acid sequence: CASRGRDRTTNQPQHF.

The rearrangement uses TRBV30 and TRBJ2-2; 7 bases line up with TRBD1. The V and J ends lost 2 bases and 6 bases, in that order; junction bases with no gene match: 6. The CDR3 is 14 amino acids. Germline values: CDR1 GTSNPN, CDR2 SVGIG (reference sequence). The CDR3 DNA reads TGTGCCTGGAGTATAGGGGGCAGGGCCGGGGAGCTGTTTTTT. Protein: CAWSIGGRAGELFF.

This chain links TRBV19 with TRBJ1-4; tentatively, D is TRBD1 (5 bases). CDR3 length: 13 residues. V lost 7 bases and J lost 4, with 10 bases in between. Germline V gene data show CDR1 as LNHDA and CDR2 as SQIVND (reference sequence). CDR3 in DNA: TGTGCCAGTACAAGAGGGGTTAATGAAAAACTGTTTTTT. It codes for CASTRGVNEKLFF.